The 8 T cell receptor beta chains given below trace back to one sample, sequenced in a study of technical replicates of blood from a handful of donors. The table came from immunoSEQ multiplex PCR; TCRdb's copy has only in-frame clones and leaves some out. The sample consists of under 55,000 clones, approximately 95% of them appearing once. The specimen sequenced was T cells isolated from PBMCs. The receptors come from a human donor in good health.

The chain joins TRBV7-2 to TRBJ1-1; 7 bases map to TRBD1. In germline, CDR1 is SGHTA, CDR2 FQGNSA. The V segment lost 7 bases and the J segment 7 bases; nucleotides outside the gene matches: 12. This CDR3 region has 14 residues. CDR3 in amino acids: CASTPSGQVYEAFF. CDR3 nucleotides: TGTGCCAGCACTCCCTCAGGACAGGTCTATGAAGCTTTCTTT.

For this clone: The junction does not match germline at one end; this may be a read error. The J gene is TRBJ2-7, the V gene TRBV4-2; 8 nucleotides agree with TRBD2. The CDR3 extends over 16 amino acids. CDR1 and CDR2 from the germline V gene are LGHNA and YNFKEQ. The CDR3 is CASSQGGAGDRYGQYF. The DNA of the CDR3 is TGTGCCAGCAGCCAAGGTGGAGCGGGAGACCGCTACGGGCAGTACTTC.

The chain is built from TRBV21-1 and TRBJ1-1. TRBV21-1 has pseudogene status. The CDR3 length is 16 residues. CDR3 region: CASSKVSRTTNTEAFF. The CDR3 bases are TGTGCCAGCAGCAAAGTGAGCAGGACTACGAACACTGAAGCTTTCTTT.

This rearrangement joins TRBV29-1 to TRBJ2-5; the match to TRBD2 covers 11 bases. J was trimmed by 4 bases and V by 4 bases; bases with no gene match: 5. This CDR3 has 14 amino acids. Germline V gene data show CDR1 as SQVTM and CDR2 as ANQGSEA. CDR3 sequence (DNA): TGCAGCGTTGCACTAGCGGGAGTAAGAGAGACCCAGTACTTC. It translates to CSVALAGVRETQYF.

In its sample, this clone was seen a few times. CDR3 coding DNA: TGTGCCAGCAGCTTGTATCAGGGGGAAAATGGCTACACCTTC. Amino acids: CASSLYQGENGYTF. V is TRBV5-6 and J is TRBJ1-2; 7 bases map to TRBD1. The CDR3 is made up of 14 amino acids. Germline V CDR1 and CDR2: SGHDT, YYEEEE. J gave up 6 bases and V 1 base, and 6 bases lay outside the gene matches.

The CDR3 protein is CASSGGKTGTEAFF. The DNA of the CDR3 is TGTGCCAGCAGTGGAGGGAAGACGGGCACTGAAGCTTTCTTT. The V and J genes are TRBV2 and TRBJ1-1; D is unresolved. The germline V gene has CDR1 SNHLY and CDR2 FYNNEI. V shed 4 bases and J shed 4 bases, with 13 bases lying between them. The CDR3 length is 14 residues.

V gene TRBV4-1 combines with J gene TRBJ2-2, with D unresolved. This CDR3 region has 14 residues. With 0 bases removed from V and 1 base from J, the gap between germline ends came to 3 bases. CDR1 MGHRA and CDR2 YSYEKL come from the germline V gene. The CDR3 region has the DNA TGCGCCAGCAGCCAAGAACAGAACACCGGGGAGCTGTTTTTT. It specifies CASSQEQNTGELFF.

The chain is built from TRBV19 and TRBJ1-3; D ambiguous. V lost 3 bases and J lost 1, with 7 bases in between. CDR3 size: 14 residues. Germline V CDR1 and CDR2: LNHDA, SQIVND (reference sequence). The CDR3 DNA sequence: TGTGCCAGTAGTATCCAGCGATCTGGAAACACCATATATTTT. Amino acids: CASSIQRSGNTIYF. The variable domain in full, with the rest retrieved from reference TRBV19 and TRBJ1-3, is DGGITQSPKYLFRKEGQNVTLSCEQNLNHDAMYWYRQDPGQGLRLIYYSQIVNDFQKGDIAEGYSVSREKKESFPLTVTSAQKNPTAFYLCASSIQRSGNTIYFGEGSWLTVV.